The 27 T cell receptor beta chains below were found in one sample sequenced in a study of blood T cell repertoires in COVID-19. The table came from immunoSEQ multiplex PCR; TCRdb's copy has only in-frame clones and leaves some out. The profile shows 160,000 or so clones, about 86% of them singletons. Sequencing was done on a sample of peripheral blood. Every receptor here comes from a woman of 80 years or more with acute or convalescent COVID-19.

The chain is built from TRBV30 and TRBJ1-3; D not resolved. The germline V and J ends were trimmed by 2 bases and 0 bases, with 8 bases remaining between them. This CDR3 region has 14 residues. The V gene's germline CDR1 is GTSNPN and CDR2 SVGIG (reference sequence). The CDR3, as DNA: TGTGCCTGGAGTCCTATTCGCTCTGGAAACACCATATATTTT. This encodes CAWSPIRSGNTIYF. The complete variable domain, with remaining parts taken from reference TRBV30 and TRBJ1-3, reads SQTIHQWPATLVQPVGSPLSLECTVEGTSNPNLYWYRQAAGRGLQLLFYSVGIGQISSEVPQNLSASRPQDRQFILSSKKLLLSDSGFYLCAWSPIRSGNTIYFGEGSWLTVV.

This rearrangement joins TRBV3-1 (or the pseudogene TRBV3-2) to TRBJ2-1, with D tentatively TRBD2 (7 bases). Per germline, CDR1 LGHDT and CDR2 YNNKEL (reference sequence). Trimming took off 2 bases at V and 3 bases at J, with 23 bases between the two ends. CDR3 length equals 19 residues. The CDR3, as DNA: TGTGCCAGCAGCCAACCGGTTTCACGGTTGGGGGGGCGCTACAATGAGCAGTTCTTC. Protein product: CASSQPVSRLGGRYNEQFF.

The V call is TRBV11-3, the J call TRBJ2-1, with 7 bases matching TRBD2. Losses at the gene ends were 2 bases for V and 7 bases for J; bases not matched to a gene: 23. The CDR3 loop spans 20 amino acids. The germline V gene encodes CDR1 SGHNT and CDR2 YENEEA. CDR3 sequence (DNA): TGTGCCAGCAGCTTATTTGGTGGGCGATCAGCGGGACGAGAGAGGAATGAGCAGTTCTTC. Translating gives CASSLFGGRSAGRERNEQFF.

The chain combines TRBV3-1 (or the pseudogene TRBV3-2) with TRBJ2-7; D remains ambiguous. The CDR3 extends over 19 amino acids. With 3 bases removed from V and 3 bases from J, the gap between germline ends came to 27 bases. Germline CDR1 and CDR2: LGHDT and YNNKEL (reference sequence). This chain's CDR3 is CASSHVGDPSSTLLYEQYF. The CDR3 DNA sequence: TGTGCCAGCAGCCACGTAGGAGACCCCTCTTCTACCCTACTCTACGAGCAGTACTTC.

The genes are TRBV7-2 and TRBJ2-7, with TRBD1 identical over 7 bases. Germline trimming cut 5 bases from V and 7 bases from J; bases unmatched to any gene: 8. CDR3 length: 13 residues. In germline, CDR1 is SGHTA, CDR2 FQGNSA. The CDR3 DNA is TGTGCCAGCAGCCTCGGACAGGCTACGGAGCAGTACTTC. Translating it yields CASSLGQATEQYF.

The V and J genes are TRBV28 and TRBJ2-5, with 16 bases lining up with TRBD2. Per germline, CDR1 MDHEN and CDR2 SYDVKM. V gave up 5 bases and J gave up 5 bases; unmatched junction bases: 8. This CDR3 spans 17 amino acids. Here the CDR3 reads CASSRGLAGGFRETQYF. The CDR3 nucleotides read TGTGCCAGCAGTAGGGGACTAGCGGGAGGGTTCCGGGAGACCCAGTACTTC.

This chain connects TRBV5-1 to TRBJ1-1, with 7 nucleotides matching TRBD1. J lost 0 bases, V lost 4 bases, and 9 bases had no gene match. Germline values: CDR1 SGHRS, CDR2 YFSETQ. CDR3 length equals 16 residues. The CDR3: CASSLQGGGVNTEAFF. CDR3 DNA sequence: TGCGCCAGCAGCCTCCAGGGGGGCGGAGTGAACACTGAAGCTTTCTTT. Full variable domain (remainder filled in from reference TRBV5-1 and TRBJ1-1): KAGVTQTPRYLIKTRGQQVTLSCSPISGHRSVSWYQQTPGQGLQFLFEYFSETQRNKGNFPGRFSGRQFSNSRSEMNVSTLELGDSALYLCASSLQGGGVNTEAFFGQGTRLTVV.

This clone was detected many times. The V call is TRBV4-1, the J call TRBJ1-5, with 9 bases that match TRBD1. This CDR3 is built from 19 residues. Per the germline V gene, CDR1 is MGHRA and CDR2 is YSYEKL. The V segment lost 0 bases and the J segment 4 bases; nucleotides outside the gene matches: 13. The CDR3 coding sequence is TGCGCCAGCAGCCAAGAAACAGGGGGCAGGGGAAAGGGGAATCAGCCCCAGCATTTT. It yields the protein CASSQETGGRGKGNQPQHF.

This clone was observed once. This chain uses TRBV28 with TRBJ1-1; no clear D. Germline CDR1 reads MDHEN; CDR2 reads SYDVKM. Trimming left V 3 bases short and J 6 bases short, with 23 bases between. The CDR3 contains 17 residues. CDR3 DNA sequence: TGTGCCAGCAGTTTTCCCTCTGGGTCCCTTTCGAGGGCTGAAGCTTTCTTT. Encoded protein: CASSFPSGSLSRAEAFF. The full variable domain, its missing parts supplied by reference TRBV28 and TRBJ1-1, is DVKVTQSSRYLVKRTGEKVFLECVQDMDHENMFWYRQDPGLGLRLIYFSYDVKMKEKGDIPEGYSVSREKKERFSLILESASTNQTSMYLCASSFPSGSLSRAEAFFGQGTRLTVV.

The CDR3 here is CASSLGGQGDQPQHF. The CDR3 DNA is TGTGCCAGCAGCTTGGGGGGACAGGGAGATCAGCCCCAGCATTTT. The V gene is TRBV5-4, the J gene TRBJ1-5; 9 bases match TRBD1. Trimming removed 0 bases from V and 5 bases from J; junction bases left unmatched: 3. The CDR3 is made up of 15 amino acids. Germline V gene data show CDR1 as SGHNT and CDR2 as YYREEE (reference sequence).

This chain uses TRBV30 with TRBJ2-5, with 7 positions matching TRBD2. The CDR3 runs 14 residues. Germline V gene lookup returns CDR1 GTSNPN and CDR2 SVGIG (reference sequence). The V and J ends lost 0 bases and 3 bases, in that order; junction bases with no gene match: 4. This CDR3 is CAWSVSGGKETQYF. The CDR3 DNA is TGTGCCTGGAGTGTTTCCGGGGGGAAAGAGACCCAGTACTTC.

This clone was detected only a few times. V is TRBV14 and J is TRBJ1-2; 8 bases fit TRBD1. This CDR3 has 15 residues. Germline V gene data show CDR1 as SGHDN and CDR2 as FVKESK. Trimming took 2 bases from V and 5 from J; bases not matched to a gene: 7. The CDR3 region is CASSQTQGDGYGYTF. In DNA, the CDR3 is TGTGCCAGCAGCCAAACACAGGGGGACGGGTATGGCTACACCTTC.

The V and J genes are TRBV29-1 and TRBJ2-1; no firm D call. This CDR3 region has 14 residues. In germline, CDR1 is SQVTM, CDR2 ANQGSEA. V lost 3 bases and J lost 10, with 19 bases in between. This CDR3 is CSVDELDGIFEQFF. CDR3 DNA sequence: TGCAGCGTTGATGAGCTAGACGGAATTTTCGAGCAGTTCTTC.

The chain has TRBV7-2 and TRBJ2-3; D remains unclear. The germline V gene encodes CDR1 SGHTA and CDR2 FQGNSA. The CDR3 covers 12 residues. Trimming took off 5 bases at V and 5 bases at J, with 8 bases between the two ends. DNA for the CDR3: TGTGCCAGCAGCGCGAGGAGAGATACGCAGTATTTT. It specifies CASSARRDTQYF.

The CDR3 sequence: CSAAAGQGLTDTQYF. CDR3 DNA: TGCAGCGCTGCCGCGGGACAGGGATTGACAGATACGCAGTATTTT. This sequence joins TRBV29-1 and TRBJ2-3; 9 positions agree with TRBD1. From germline, CDR1 is SQVTM and CDR2 ANQGSEA. The ends lost 7 bases at V and 3 bases at J; junction bases unmatched: 11. CDR3 length: 15 amino acids.

The CDR3 sequence is CASSLRQGDGYTF. Written as DNA, the CDR3 is TGTGCCAGCAGCTTAAGACAAGGCGATGGCTACACCTTC. The chain combines TRBV7-2 with TRBJ1-2; D remains unclear. CDR1 and CDR2 (germline): SGHTA, FQGNSA. Trimming cost V 2 bases and J 6 bases, with 10 bases left between them. There are 13 residues in the CDR3.

CDR3 coding DNA: TGTGCCAGCAGCCAAGATCAAACAGGCGTAGGTGGCTACACCTTC. Amino acids: CASSQDQTGVGGYTF. The chain uses TRBV3-1 (or the pseudogene TRBV3-2) and TRBJ1-2, with D perhaps TRBD1 (5 bases). Trimming shortened V by 0 bases and J by 7 bases, and 15 bases separated the two germline ends. Germline values: CDR1 LGHDT, CDR2 YNNKEL (reference sequence). This CDR3 has 15 amino acids.

J is TRBJ1-5 and V is TRBV2, with 12 bases that match TRBD1. Per the germline V gene, CDR1 is SNHLY and CDR2 is FYNNEI. J lost 1 base, V lost 6 bases, and 1 base had no gene match. The CDR3 contains 15 residues. In DNA form, the CDR3 reads TGTGCCAGCAGGGGACAGGGGGCAAGCAATCAGCCCCAGCATTTT. This encodes CASRGQGASNQPQHF.

This chain uses TRBV19 with TRBJ2-5; 7 bases are shared with TRBD2. Losses at the gene ends were 5 bases for V and 0 bases for J; bases not matched to a gene: 9. This CDR3 is 16 amino acids long. CDR1 and CDR2 (germline): LNHDA, SQIVND (reference sequence). The DNA of the CDR3 is TGTGCCAGTAGTCTCGGGGGGTATAAGCACCAAGAGACCCAGTACTTC. Protein sequence: CASSLGGYKHQETQYF.

This chain uses TRBV4-2 with TRBJ2-1; D is unresolved. The germline V gene encodes CDR1 LGHNA and CDR2 YNFKEQ. The CDR3 loop spans 13 amino acids. V was trimmed by 0 bases and J by 8 bases, leaving 8 bases between them. This CDR3 reads CASSQELSHEQFF. In DNA, the CDR3 is TGTGCCAGCAGCCAAGAGTTGAGCCATGAGCAGTTCTTC.

The chain uses TRBV4-2 and TRBJ1-6, with D possibly matching TRBD1 (5 bases). Germline values: CDR1 LGHNA, CDR2 YNFKEQ. This CDR3 region has 16 residues. The V end was cut by 4 bases, the J end by 8 bases, with 18 bases between. CDR3 in amino acids: CASSLGGGSKDSPLHF. The CDR3 DNA is TGTGCCAGCAGCCTGGGGGGGGGATCGAAGGATTCACCCCTCCACTTT.

The CDR3 region has the DNA TGCGCCAGCAGCCAAGCTGACAGGGGGCACCCGGGGGATAGGAGAGAGACCCAGTACTTC. This sequence encodes CASSQADRGHPGDRRETQYF. This chain links TRBV4-1 with TRBJ2-5; 10 bases fit TRBD1. CDR1 and CDR2 (germline): MGHRA, YSYEKL. This CDR3 spans 20 amino acids. V lost 1 base and J lost 4; bases outside the gene matches: 18.

This chain links TRBV7-9 with TRBJ2-1; D may be TRBD1 (6 bases). Germline values: CDR1 SEHNR, CDR2 FQNEAQ (reference sequence). Trimming removed 9 bases at V and 7 bases at J, with 13 bases between. The CDR3 totals 12 residues. The CDR3: CASKQGVNEQFF. The CDR3 nucleotides read TGTGCCAGTAAACAGGGAGTGAATGAGCAGTTCTTC.

The chain couples TRBV19 to TRBJ1-2, with D hard to call. Looked up from germline, CDR1 is LNHDA and CDR2 is SQIVND (reference sequence). The CDR3 covers 14 residues. The V end lost 8 bases, the J end lost 10 bases, and 23 bases lay between the germline ends. CDR3 in DNA: TGTGCCAGTCGGAGGGCCCAGGATCTATGGGACTACACCTTC. Amino acids: CASRRAQDLWDYTF.

This sequence joins TRBV9 and TRBJ2-5, with 8 positions matching TRBD2. Germline CDR1 is SGDLS and CDR2 is YYNGEE. With V trimmed by 3 bases and J by 5 bases, 9 bases remained unmatched. The CDR3 has 15 amino acids. CDR3 amino acids: CASSGRATSAETQYF. CDR3 nucleotides: TGTGCCAGCAGCGGCCGGGCGACTAGCGCGGAGACCCAGTACTTC.

The V and J genes are TRBV28 and TRBJ1-5; 8 bases agree with TRBD1. The CDR3 totals 15 residues. Trimming at V came to 4 bases and at J to 6 bases, leaving 8 bases not matched to a gene. Germline V CDR1 and CDR2: MDHEN, SYDVKM. The CDR3 nucleotides are TGTGCCAGCAGTTCAATTGGACAGGGTAGTCAGCCCCAGCATTTT. This codes for CASSSIGQGSQPQHF. Full variable domain (rest looked up from reference TRBV28 and TRBJ1-5): DVKVTQSSRYLVKRTGEKVFLECVQDMDHENMFWYRQDPGLGLRLIYFSYDVKMKEKGDIPEGYSVSREKKERFSLILESASTNQTSMYLCASSSIGQGSQPQHFGDGTRLSIL.

The chain uses TRBV28 and TRBJ1-3; D is unresolved. The CDR3 sequence is 14 residues long. The germline CDR1 and CDR2 sequences are MDHEN and SYDVKM. The V end was cut by 6 bases, the J end by 3 bases, with 12 bases between. The CDR3 DNA is TGTGCCAGCAGCAACGCGGGTTTTGGAAACACCATATATTTT. Translating it yields CASSNAGFGNTIYF.